This is a list of T cell receptor beta chains from one sample in a study of blood T cell repertoires in COVID-19. Profiling relied on immunoSEQ multiplex PCR, and the TCRdb table lists in-frame clones only, not all of them. The sample lists under 250,000 clones, about 83% occurring once. The specimen sequenced was peripheral blood. Source of these receptors: a man at least 80 years old with acute or convalescent COVID-19. The CDR3 runs from the conserved cysteine through the conserved F or W. Fields, in order: clone size, J gene, V gene, D gene, CDR3 protein, CDR3 DNA. A D gene is named only where the DNA matches it firmly. Size values are once, few and many counts, or a class for expanded clones, and some rows have none.

.	TRBJ2-2	TRBV6-2/TRBV6-3	.	CASSYNGNTGELFF	TGTGCCAGCAGTTACAACGGGAACACCGGGGAGCTGTTTTTT
once	TRBJ2-7	TRBV9	TRBD1	CASSAGQGAHEQYF	TGTGCCAGCAGCGCAGGACAGGGGGCCCACGAGCAGTACTTC
many	TRBJ1-3	TRBV6-5	.	CASTSSGNTIYF	TGTGCCAGCACTTCCTCTGGAAACACCATATATTTT
.	TRBJ2-1	TRBV19	.	CASADRRGYNEQFF	TGTGCCAGTGCCGACCGCCGGGGGTACAATGAGCAGTTCTTC
.	TRBJ1-5	TRBV6-2/TRBV6-3	.	CASSWDIQPQHF	TGTGCCAGCAGTTGGGACATTCAGCCCCAGCATTTT
.	TRBJ1-2	TRBV6-5	TRBD1	CASSLDRGGSGYTF	TGTGCCAGCAGTTTAGACAGGGGAGGGTCCGGCTACACCTTC
.	TRBJ1-2	TRBV3-1/TRBV3-2	TRBD1	CASSPYRGSNYGYTF	TGTGCCAGCAGCCCCTACAGGGGATCTAACTATGGCTACACCTTC
.	TRBJ2-7	TRBV5-4	TRBD2	CASSSGLAGSYEQYF	TGTGCCAGCAGCTCGGGACTAGCGGGGTCCTACGAGCAGTACTTC
.	TRBJ2-3	TRBV3-1/TRBV3-2	.	CASSQDREVKRDTQYF	TGTGCCAGCAGCCAAGATAGGGAGGTGAAAAGAGATACGCAGTATTTT
.	TRBJ1-4	TRBV5-1	.	CASSLDSLSGKKLFF	TGCGCCAGCAGCTTGGATAGCCTCAGCGGGAAAAAACTGTTTTTT
.	TRBJ1-5	TRBV19	.	CASSMSREGNQPQHF	TGTGCCAGTAGTATGAGCAGGGAAGGCAATCAGCCCCAGCATTTT
.	TRBJ1-1	TRBV2	TRBD1	CASSVRTGAPEAFF	TGTGCCAGCAGTGTTAGAACAGGGGCGCCTGAAGCTTTCTTT
.	TRBJ2-2	TRBV28	.	CASNRGFGTGELFF	TGTGCCAGCAATAGAGGGTTCGGCACCGGGGAGCTGTTTTTT
once	TRBJ2-7	TRBV12-3/TRBV12-4	.	CASSLLASEQYF	TGTGCCAGCAGTTTACTCGCGTCCGAGCAGTACTTC
.	TRBJ2-2	TRBV4-3	TRBD2	CASSQELAGMGGELFF	TGCGCCAGCAGCCAAGAACTAGCGGGGATGGGCGGGGAGCTGTTTTTT
.	TRBJ2-7	TRBV6-5	.	CASSYSYEVTEQYF	TGTGCCAGCAGTTACTCGTACGAGGTTACAGAGCAGTACTTC
.	TRBJ2-2	TRBV18	.	CASSPRDRPNTGELFF	TGTGCCAGCTCACCACGCGACAGACCGAACACCGGGGAGCTGTTTTTT
.	TRBJ2-7	TRBV19	.	CASSIGQGGYEQYF	TGTGCCAGTAGTATAGGGCAGGGTGGCTACGAGCAGTACTTC
.	TRBJ1-2	TRBV24-1	.	CATSDSTDYTF	TGTGCCACCAGTGATTCCACAGACTACACCTTC
few	TRBJ2-1	TRBV5-8	TRBD2	CASSLGLAGYNEQFF	TGTGCCAGCAGCTTGGGGCTAGCGGGCTACAATGAGCAGTTCTTC
.	TRBJ2-7	TRBV28	.	CASSSGTPPYEQYF	TGTGCCAGCAGTTCCGGGACACCACCCTACGAGCAGTACTTC
few	TRBJ2-3	TRBV7-2	TRBD2	CASSLVGRGSTDTQYF	TGTGCCAGCAGCTTAGTCGGGCGGGGGAGCACAGATACGCAGTATTTT
.	TRBJ1-3	TRBV4-2	.	CASSQAGQLHSGNTIYF	TGTGCCAGCAGCCAAGCTGGACAGCTACATTCTGGAAACACCATATATTTT
.	TRBJ2-1	TRBV28	TRBD1	CATPGRGQPNEQFF	TGTGCCACCCCGGGCAGGGGGCAACCAAATGAGCAGTTCTTC
.	TRBJ1-3	TRBV5-1	TRBD1	CASTQTGASSGNTIYF	TGCGCCAGCACCCAAACAGGGGCCTCCTCTGGAAACACCATATATTTT
.	TRBJ2-3	TRBV5-5	TRBD2	CASSVGLAGRRDTQYF	TGTGCCAGCAGCGTGGGACTAGCGGGGAGGAGGGATACGCAGTATTTT
.	TRBJ1-1	TRBV11-3	.	CASSLSGAHEAFF	TGTGCCAGCAGCTTAAGCGGGGCCCATGAAGCTTTCTTT
.	TRBJ2-7	TRBV9	TRBD2	CASSVRAGGPYEQYF	TGTGCCAGCAGCGTCAGAGCGGGAGGGCCCTACGAGCAGTACTTC
.	TRBJ2-1	TRBV28	TRBD2	CASASGGGAINEQFF	TGTGCCAGCGCTTCGGGCGGGGGGGCCATCAATGAGCAGTTCTTC
.	TRBJ2-2	TRBV7-6	TRBD1	CASSTGVSNTGELFF	TGTGCCAGCAGCACAGGGGTGTCGAACACCGGGGAGCTGTTTTTT
.	TRBJ1-2	TRBV4-2	.	CASSQDGQGSGYTF	TGTGCCAGCAGCCAAGATGGGCAGGGGTCTGGCTACACCTTC